The 24 T cell receptor beta chains below all came from one sample that was sequenced in a study of blood T cells in healthy people across ages. A J-beta primer mix and a sample-barcoded 5' primer were used in a second PCR of roughly 6 to 12 cycles. From the 5' RACE reads, TCRdb called clonotypes with MiXCR, one entry per CDR3 protein. The sample consists of about 290,000 distinct CDR3 sequences, less than 30% of them appearing once. Material for sequencing was blood. The receptors come from a woman between 65 and 79 years old in good health.

There are a few counts of this clonotype. This chain connects TRBV4-3 to TRBJ2-7; unclear D gene. This CDR3 is built from 16 residues. V shed 0 bases and J shed 3 bases, with 15 bases lying between them. Germline values: CDR1 LGHNA, CDR2 YSLEER. The CDR3 DNA reads TGCGCCAGCAGCCAAGAAGGGAACGCCGGTTTCTACGAGCAGTACTTC. Protein sequence: CASSQEGNAGFYEQYF.

The chain is built from TRBV5-1 and TRBJ1-1; unclear D gene. CDR3 length: 18 amino acids. CDR1 is SGHRS, CDR2 YFSETQ, per germline. The ends were cut back, 3 bases at V and 3 bases at J, with 24 bases in the middle. CDR3 nucleotides: TGCGCCAGCAGCTCCAGCCTGGGCGGGTGGGCCCGGGACACTGAAGCTTTCTTT. It translates to CASSSSLGGWARDTEAFF.

This chain uses TRBV7-3 with TRBJ2-3; a weak D match, TRBD1 (5 bases). The V and J ends lost 4 bases and 0 bases respectively, with 8 bases between them. Germline V CDR1 and CDR2: SGHTA, FQGTGA. The CDR3 totals 14 residues. The DNA of the CDR3 is TGTGCCAGCAGCTCGACAGTTAGCACAGATACGCAGTATTTT. Amino acids: CASSSTVSTDTQYF.

This clonotype has a count of ten or more. The chain is built from TRBV20-1 and TRBJ1-2, with 7 bases that match TRBD1. This CDR3 is built from 13 residues. CDR1 is DFQATT, CDR2 SNEGSKA, per germline (reference sequence). V shed 3 bases, J shed 12 bases, and the junction held 13 bases outside the gene matches. The CDR3 nucleotides are TGCAGTGCTAGGCCCGACGGGACAGTAATACACACCTTC. Translated, it gives CSARPDGTVIHTF.

This rearrangement joins TRBV11-2 to TRBJ2-1, with TRBD2 matching over 12 bases. With V trimmed by 5 bases and J by 8 bases, 7 bases remained unmatched. The CDR3 length is 15 residues. The germline gives CDR1 SGHAT, CDR2 FQNNGV. CDR3 in amino acids: CASSLRLAGVHEQFF. The CDR3 DNA sequence: TGTGCCAGCAGCCTGCGACTAGCGGGAGTCCATGAGCAGTTCTTC.

This clonotype was counted between two and nine times. The chain carries TRBV7-9 and TRBJ1-1; D may be TRBD1 (6 bases). Germline CDR1 SEHNR, CDR2 FQNEAQ (reference sequence). The CDR3 spans 14 residues. V was trimmed by 3 bases and J by 1 base, leaving 9 bases between them. For the CDR3, the DNA is TGTGCCAGCAGCTTCCGGGACAAGAACACTGAAGCTTTCTTT. This translates into CASSFRDKNTEAFF.

The chain combines TRBV6-5 with TRBJ2-4, with D possibly matching TRBD2 (5 bases). The germline V gene has CDR1 MNHEY and CDR2 SVGAGI. The CDR3 contains 13 residues. V lost 9 bases and J 4 bases, leaving 13 bases between the germline ends. CDR3 sequence reads: CASSTGMKNIQYF. CDR3 nucleotides: TGTGCCAGTTCCACGGGGATGAAAAACATTCAGTACTTC.

This clonotype was counted between two and nine times. This chain connects TRBV6-1 to TRBJ1-4; 8 nucleotides match TRBD1. The ends lost 6 bases at V and 5 bases at J; junction bases unmatched: 5. Germline CDR1 MNHNS, CDR2 SASEGT. This CDR3 comprises 14 residues. CDR3 sequence reads: CASSEDRANEKLFF. Written as DNA, the CDR3 is TGTGCCAGCAGCGAGGACAGGGCCAATGAAAAACTGTTTTTT.

In its sample, this clonotype was seen a few times. The chain uses TRBV7-9 and TRBJ2-6; D uncertain. With 5 bases removed from V and 2 bases from J, the gap between germline ends came to 16 bases. The CDR3 has 17 amino acids. Germline assignment: CDR1 SEHNR and CDR2 FQNEAQ (reference sequence). CDR3 in amino acids: CASSTPTGTTGANVLTF. CDR3 DNA: TGTGCCAGCAGCACCCCAACGGGTACTACTGGGGCCAACGTCCTGACTTTC.

This clonotype was detected only a few times. The rearrangement links TRBV12-3 or TRBV12-4 to TRBJ2-4; 11 nucleotides match TRBD2. Germline trimming cut 6 bases from V and 4 bases from J; bases unmatched to any gene: 5. The length of the CDR3 is 15 residues. CDR3 nucleotides: TGTGCCAGCAGCGAACTAGCGGGAGCTAAAAACATTCAGTACTTC. Translating it yields CASSELAGAKNIQYF.

V and J are TRBV20-1 and TRBJ2-7; 10 positions agree with TRBD1. The V gene end was trimmed by 3 bases and the J gene end by 5 bases; junction bases not matched to a gene: 10. The CDR3 contains 15 residues. Germline V gives CDR1 DFQATT, CDR2 SNEGSKA (reference sequence). CDR3 bases: TGCAGTGCTAGGGACGGGACAGGGGAGTGGAACGAGCAGTACTTC. It specifies CSARDGTGEWNEQYF.

The V and J genes are TRBV28 and TRBJ2-4; perhaps D is TRBD1 or TRBD2 (5 bases each). The germline V and J ends were trimmed by 2 bases and 3 bases, with 14 bases remaining between them. Germline V gene sequence: CDR1 MDHEN, CDR2 SYDVKM. The CDR3 consists of 16 residues. The DNA for the CDR3 is TGTGCCAGCAGTTTACCGGGACGGGACCTCAAAAACATTCAGTACTTC. As protein: CASSLPGRDLKNIQYF.

This chain uses TRBV20-1 with TRBJ1-5, with a possible D match to TRBD1 (6 bases). V was pared by 1 base and J by 1 base, with 11 bases between. This CDR3 spans 15 amino acids. Germline loops: CDR1 DFQATT, CDR2 SNEGSKA (reference sequence). The CDR3 here is CSARVGGGSNQPQHF. The CDR3 nucleotides read TGCAGTGCTAGAGTGGGAGGGGGGAGCAATCAGCCCCAGCATTTT.

The chain carries TRBV6-1 and TRBJ2-7, with D hard to call. Germline CDR1 and CDR2: MNHNS and SASEGT. The CDR3 totals 15 residues. V shed 7 bases and J shed 7 bases, with 23 bases lying between them. The CDR3 coding sequence is TGTGCCAGCATAAAGGGTGGGCAGACCATTGGGGAGCAGTACTTC. Amino acid sequence: CASIKGGQTIGEQYF.

This clonotype appeared a few times. Germline and junction disagree at one end, which may indicate a read error. The J gene is TRBJ2-5, the V gene TRBV7-8; D remains ambiguous. The CDR3 loop spans 12 amino acids. Germline assignment: CDR1 SGHVS and CDR2 FQNEAQ. CDR3 loop: CACSALKETQYF. CDR3 nucleotides: TGTGCCTGCAGCGCCCTAAAAGAGACCCAGTACTTC.

This clonotype was recorded a few times. This rearrangement joins TRBV6-1 to TRBJ2-4, with D perhaps assigned TRBD1 or TRBD2 (6 bases each). Germline V gene sequence: CDR1 MNHNS, CDR2 SASEGT. The V gene lost 11 bases and the J gene lost 1 base, with 27 bases spanning the gap. This CDR3 spans 18 amino acids. The CDR3 sequence is CAGMVAGTGAGAKNIQYF. The CDR3 DNA is TGTGCCGGCATGGTTGCAGGGACGGGGGCTGGGGCCAAAAACATTCAGTACTTC.

This clonotype was observed a handful of times. The chain carries TRBV29-1 and TRBJ2-7; the match to TRBD1 covers 7 bases. The length of the CDR3 is 12 residues. V shed 4 bases, J shed 7 bases, and the junction held 7 bases outside the gene matches. The V gene's germline CDR1 is SQVTM and CDR2 ANQGSEA. The CDR3 sequence is CSVVEGAREQYF. In DNA form, the CDR3 reads TGCAGCGTTGTTGAGGGGGCGCGAGAGCAGTACTTC.

This clonotype has only a few counts. The gene calls are TRBV29-1 and TRBJ2-3; D might be TRBD1 or TRBD2, each matching 6 bases. Germline V gene data show CDR1 as SQVTM and CDR2 as ANQGSEA. The CDR3 extends over 13 amino acids. Deletions cut 7 bases from V and 1 base from J, with 12 bases between. The DNA for the CDR3 is TGCAGCGGGATGGAGGGGGGCACAGATACGCAGTATTTT. This gives the protein CSGMEGGTDTQYF.

In its sample, this clonotype was seen a few times. The V call is TRBV29-1, the J call TRBJ1-4; D is uncertain. Trimming took 5 bases from V and 12 from J, leaving 16 bases between them. Germline loops: CDR1 SQVTM, CDR2 ANQGSEA. The CDR3 is made up of 12 amino acids. The chain's CDR3 is CSVFLINGELFF. The CDR3 bases are TGCAGCGTTTTTCTGATCAATGGGGAACTGTTTTTT.

This clonotype was detected many times. The genes are TRBV9 and TRBJ2-5; D not resolved. The CDR3 sequence is 12 residues long. The V gene lost 0 bases and the J gene lost 10 bases, with 10 bases spanning the gap. Looked up from germline, CDR1 is SGDLS and CDR2 is YYNGEE. CDR3 DNA: TGTGCCAGCAGCGTAGTCGGTGGGGACCAGTACTTC. It encodes CASSVVGGDQYF.

Turning to this clonotype: One junction end disagrees with the germline gene, perhaps due to a read error. J is TRBJ1-3 and V is TRBV20-1; a possible D gene is TRBD1 (5 bases). The V gene's germline CDR1 is DFQATT and CDR2 SNEGSKA (reference sequence). There are 16 residues in the CDR3. The CDR3 here is CSALGADLGSGDTIYF. The CDR3, as DNA: TGCAGTGCCTTAGGGGCCGACCTTGGCTCTGGAGACACCATATATTTT.

This clonotype turned up a few times. The chain has TRBV20-1 and TRBJ2-4; TRBD2 matches 13 bases. CDR3 size: 17 residues. The V gene end was trimmed by 3 bases and the J gene end by 6 bases; junction bases not matched to a gene: 11. Germline values: CDR1 DFQATT, CDR2 SNEGSKA (reference sequence). CDR3 sequence: CSASPGLAGITGNIQYF. For the CDR3, the DNA is TGCAGTGCTAGCCCGGGACTAGCGGGAATAACGGGAAACATTCAGTACTTC.

This sequence joins TRBV7-3 and TRBJ2-2; 9 nucleotides agree with TRBD1. The V segment lost 3 bases and the J segment 7 bases; nucleotides outside the gene matches: 3. This CDR3 region has 14 residues. Per the germline V gene, CDR1 is SGHTA and CDR2 is FQGTGA. For the CDR3, the DNA is TGTGCCAGCAGCTTCGACAGGGGGGGCGGGGAGCTGTTTTTT. This gives the protein CASSFDRGGGELFF. Full variable domain (missing parts from reference TRBV7-3 and TRBJ2-2): GAGVSQTPSNKVTEKGKYVELRCDPISGHTALYWYRQSLGQGPEFLIYFQGTGAADDSGLPNDRFFAVRPEGSVSTLKIQRTERGDSAVYLCASSFDRGGGELFFGEGSRLTVL.

This clonotype has at least ten counts. V usage is TRBV5-1 and J usage is TRBJ2-5; D is perhaps TRBD1 or TRBD2 (6 bases each). This CDR3 region has 14 residues. Trimming removed 9 bases from V and 2 bases from J, with 17 bases in between. Per the germline V gene, CDR1 is SGHRS and CDR2 is YFSETQ. CDR3: CATNEGGDQETQYF. For the CDR3, the DNA is TGCGCCACCAATGAGGGGGGAGATCAAGAGACCCAGTACTTC.